These T cell receptor beta chains were read from a single sample in a study of cytomegalovirus exposure and HLA in healthy donors. Libraries were prepared by immunoSEQ multiplex PCR; TCRdb keeps only in-frame clonotypes and omits some of them. The sample lists 60,000 to 70,000 clones, around four fifths seen once, with more than 5% in the top ten. Specimen: PBMCs. All receptors derive from a male donor in good health and CMV-seropositive. Both conserved end residues are part of each CDR3. The order of the fields is J gene, D gene, clone size, V gene, CDR3 DNA, CDR3 protein. The D gene is left open where the match is weak. Expanded clones are given a class, and other clones once, few, many or no size at all.

>TRBJ1-2|TRBD1|.|TRBV5-1
TGCGCCAGCAGCCCGCGCTTACAGGGGCTGAAGGTTGGCTACACCTTC
CASSPRLQGLKVGYTF
>TRBJ2-7|.|few|TRBV19
TGTGCCAGTGCCCCCTCACAGTCCTCGAGCTCCTACGAGCAGTACTTC
CASAPSQSSSSYEQYF
>TRBJ2-3|TRBD2|.|TRBV9
TGTGCCAGCAGCGTAGATATGGCTAGCGGTCCAGGAGATACGCAGTATTTT
CASSVDMASGPGDTQYF
>TRBJ2-5|TRBD2|.|TRBV4-1
TGCGCCAGCAGCCAAGATCCCCCCGGGACTAGCGGGCCGCAAGAGACCCAGTACTTC
CASSQDPPGTSGPQETQYF
>TRBJ2-5|TRBD1|few|TRBV29-1
TGCAGCGCACGACAGGGGGAAACGGTCAGGGACCAGTACTTC
CSARQGETVRDQYF
>TRBJ1-2|.|.|TRBV19
TGTGCCAGTAGTAATAGCAGGGTTGAGGGCTACACCTTC
CASSNSRVEGYTF
>TRBJ1-3|.|once|TRBV5-6
TGTGCCAGCAGCTTAGGCTTGTCGGAGCCTGGAAACACCATATATTTT
CASSLGLSEPGNTIYF
>TRBJ1-1|.|few|TRBV11-3
TGTGCCAGCAGCCTAGGAGGCCCGAACACTGAAGCTTTCTTT
CASSLGGPNTEAFF
>TRBJ1-2|TRBD1|.|TRBV7-8
TGTGCCAGCAGCTTAGGGACAGGGCAGTATGGCTACACCTTC
CASSLGTGQYGYTF
>TRBJ1-2|.|.|TRBV29-1
TGCAGCGCCCGGGACATGATAAACTATGGCTACACCTTC
CSARDMINYGYTF
>TRBJ2-3|.|.|TRBV6-1
TGTGCCAGCAGTGAGGCTCCTGTCGGGGGTGCAGATACGCAGTATTTT
CASSEAPVGGADTQYF
>TRBJ2-1|.|.|TRBV7-8
TGTGCCAGCAGCTTACAGGCCCACAATGAGCAGTTCTTC
CASSLQAHNEQFF
>TRBJ2-1|.|.|TRBV5-4
TGTGCCAGCAGCCGGGACATTGTGAGAGATGAGCAGTTCTTC
CASSRDIVRDEQFF
>TRBJ1-4|TRBD1|.|TRBV4-2
TGTGCCAGCAGCCAAGCAGGGGGTGATGAAAAACTGTTTTTT
CASSQAGGDEKLFF
>TRBJ2-1|.|few|TRBV6-4
TGTGCCAGCAGTGACTCTAGCTACAATGAGCAGTTCTTC
CASSDSSYNEQFF
>TRBJ2-5|.|.|TRBV7-7
TGTGCTAGCAGCTTAACGACAGGTACAGAGACCCAGTACTTC
CASSLTTGTETQYF
>TRBJ1-6|.|.|TRBV25-1
TGTGCCAGCAGTGACCCACAGGGTGATTCACCCCTCCACTTT
CASSDPQGDSPLHF
>TRBJ2-7|TRBD1|.|TRBV10-3
TGTGCCATCAGTGAGTCGCTTGGGACAGGGTCCTACGAGCAGTACTTC
CAISESLGTGSYEQYF
>TRBJ1-1|TRBD1|.|TRBV4-3
TGCGCCAGCAGCCAAGATCTGAGACAGGGGCGCACTGAAGCTTTCTTT
CASSQDLRQGRTEAFF
>TRBJ1-2|.|.|TRBV18
TGTGCCAGCTCACCACCCGTAGTTAACTATGGCTACACCTTC
CASSPPVVNYGYTF
>TRBJ2-1|TRBD2|.|TRBV4-1
TGCGCCAGCAGCCAACTAGCGGGGGTGAACAATGAGCAGTTCTTC
CASSQLAGVNNEQFF
>TRBJ1-1|.|.|TRBV5-4
TGTGCCAGCAGCTTGGATCTCCGGGGGACCGTTTTCACTGAAGCTTTCTTT
CASSLDLRGTVFTEAFF
>TRBJ2-2|.|once|TRBV5-4
TGTGCCAGCAGCTTAGTTGGCCGCGGTACCGGGGAGCTGTTTTTT
CASSLVGRGTGELFF
>TRBJ2-2|.|.|TRBV29-1
TGCAGCGTTCGAGGCAACACCGGGGAGCTGTTTTTT
CSVRGNTGELFF
>TRBJ2-7|.|.|TRBV7-6
TGTGCCAGCAGTACCGGACAGCCCTACGAGCAGTACTTC
CASSTGQPYEQYF
>TRBJ2-7|.|.|TRBV13
TGTGCCAGCAGCTTAGTGGGGAGCTACGAGCAGTACTTC
CASSLVGSYEQYF
>TRBJ1-2|.|.|TRBV9
TGTGCCAGCAGCGTTAGCCCCCAGTCCTATGGCTACACCTTC
CASSVSPQSYGYTF
>TRBJ2-3|TRBD2|.|TRBV11-2
TGTGCCAGCAGCCCCTGGGGGCAGCGGGGGGATAGCACAGATACGCAGTATTTT
CASSPWGQRGDSTDTQYF
>TRBJ2-7|.|few|TRBV14
TGTGCCAGCAGCCGACGGGACTTACCCTACGAGCAGTACTTC
CASSRRDLPYEQYF
>TRBJ2-7|TRBD2|few|TRBV27
TGTGCCAGCACCCCCGGGACTAGCGGTTCCTACGAGCAGTACTTC
CASTPGTSGSYEQYF
>TRBJ1-1|TRBD1|.|TRBV11-2
TGTGCCAGCAGCTTATACAGGGGCGACACTGAAGCTTTCTTT
CASSLYRGDTEAFF
>TRBJ2-4|TRBD2|.|TRBV6-5
TGTGCCAGCAAGGACGGGGGGGCGAACATTCAGTACTTC
CASKDGGANIQYF
>TRBJ1-2|.|.|TRBV5-1
TGCGCCAGCAGCCCTACAGCAGGGGACGGCTATGGCTACACCTTC
CASSPTAGDGYGYTF
>TRBJ1-5|.|.|TRBV29-1
TGCAGCGTTGTACAGGCAGGGCTGGATCAGCCCCAGCATTTT
CSVVQAGLDQPQHF
>TRBJ1-5|.|.|TRBV19
TGTGCCAGTGCGAGGGAGACAGGAGAGGACCATCAGCCCCAGCATTTT
CASARETGEDHQPQHF
>TRBJ2-7|.|.|TRBV20-1
TGCAGTGCGCCCAGGGGTTACGAGCAGTACTTC
CSAPRGYEQYF
>TRBJ2-3|TRBD2|few|TRBV4-2
TGTGCCAGCAGCCAAGATCTAAGCGGGGGGGCGCCGACAGATACGCAGTATTTT
CASSQDLSGGAPTDTQYF
>TRBJ2-1|TRBD1|few|TRBV5-4
TGTGCCAGCAGCTTCGAAACAGGGGGCTCCTACAATGAGCAGTTCTTC
CASSFETGGSYNEQFF
>TRBJ1-2|.|.|TRBV30
TGTGCCTGGAGTGTGAGAGGAAACTATGGCTACACCTTC
CAWSVRGNYGYTF
>TRBJ1-6|.|.|TRBV5-1
TGCGCCAGCAGCTTGCGGAGCTCCTATAATTCACCCCTCCACTTT
CASSLRSSYNSPLHF
>TRBJ2-1|.|.|TRBV4-2
TGTGCCAGCAGCCAAGTTAGGGGGTACAATGAGCAGTTCTTC
CASSQVRGYNEQFF
>TRBJ1-2|TRBD1|.|TRBV19
TGTGCCAGTAGTATACAGGGGGCTTATGGCTACACCTTC
CASSIQGAYGYTF
>TRBJ2-3|TRBD2|.|TRBV7-9
TGTGCCAGCAGCTTACTTCTAGCGGGGGACACAGATACGCAGTATTTT
CASSLLLAGDTDTQYF
>TRBJ1-2|TRBD1|few|TRBV5-1
TGCGCCAGCAGACGACCGGGACAGGGGTACTATGGCTACACCTTC
CASRRPGQGYYGYTF
>TRBJ2-5|.|.|TRBV5-1
TGCGCCAGCAGCCAACAAGAGACCCAGTACTTC
CASSQQETQYF
>TRBJ1-5|.|.|TRBV28
TGTGCCAGCAGTTTCCAGGGTTTTCAGCCCCAGCATTTT
CASSFQGFQPQHF
>TRBJ2-7|TRBD1|.|TRBV7-3
TGTGCCAGCAGCCGGACAGGGGGCGAGTACGAGCAGTACTTC
CASSRTGGEYEQYF
>TRBJ2-7|.|few|TRBV5-1
TGCGCCAGCAGCTTGGCTCTCCAGGGGCCTTACGAGCAGTACTTC
CASSLALQGPYEQYF
>TRBJ2-2|.|.|TRBV5-6
TGTGCCAGCAGCTTACTACAGGGGAACACCGGGGAGCTGTTTTTT
CASSLLQGNTGELFF
>TRBJ2-1|.|.|TRBV4-1
TGCGCCAGCAGCCATGCCAGGGGAGTTGAGCAGTTCTTC
CASSHARGVEQFF
>TRBJ2-2|.|.|TRBV27
TGTGCCAGCAGTTTATTGAGCGGGGAGCTGTTTTTT
CASSLLSGELFF
>TRBJ1-1|TRBD1|.|TRBV5-1
TGCGCCAGCAGCCTTACCGGGACAGGGGCCTCGTCGGGGGGAACTGAAGCTTTCTTT
CASSLTGTGASSGGTEAFF
>TRBJ2-1|TRBD2|.|TRBV29-1
TGCAGCGTTGTCGCGGGGGGGGCGAATGAGCAGTTCTTC
CSVVAGGANEQFF
>TRBJ1-2|.|.|TRBV6-1
TGTGCCAGCAGTGAAGTGGTCAGGGTCTCCGATGGCTACACCTTC
CASSEVVRVSDGYTF
>TRBJ1-5|.|.|TRBV28
TGTGCCAGCAGTCAAACCAGGGTCGGTCAGCCCCAGCATTTT
CASSQTRVGQPQHF
>TRBJ1-1|.|few|TRBV11-2
TGTGCCAGCAGCTTAGTGCACGGAGATATGAACACTGAAGCTTTCTTT
CASSLVHGDMNTEAFF
>TRBJ1-2|.|.|TRBV14
TGTGCCAGCAGCCAAGAAAGGTCAGGGCTACGGTATGGCTACACCTTC
CASSQERSGLRYGYTF
>TRBJ1-1|TRBD1|.|TRBV4-3
TGCGCCAGCAGTCGGGACAGGGTGAACACTGAAGCTTTCTTT
CASSRDRVNTEAFF
>TRBJ1-5|.|.|TRBV30
TGTGCCTGGAGTCAGACAGGTTTAGCGCCCCAGCATTTT
CAWSQTGLAPQHF